A selection of T cell receptor beta chains follows, all from one sample in a study of T cell responses to AZD1222 COVID-19 vaccine. Clones were sequenced by immunoSEQ multiplex PCR, and TCRdb holds only the in-frame ones, with some missing. The sample holds approximately 120,000 clones; around nine tenths are singletons and the top ten take 25% to 35%. This sample comprised peripheral blood, obtained on day 0 of AZD1222 vaccination. These TCRs come from an adult in good health. Both conserved end residues are part of each CDR3. D genes are given only for firm matches. Clone size appears in some rows only: once, few, many, or a class for an expanded clone.

j_call d_call clone_size v_call cdr3_nt cdr3_aa
TRBJ2-7 NA NA TRBV4-3 TGCGCCAGCAGCCAAGATCGGTCAGGGATCTACGAGCAGTACTTC CASSQDRSGIYEQYF
TRBJ1-2 TRBD1 NA TRBV6-5 TGTGCCAGCAGAATACCGGGACAGAATTCGGGCGGCTACACCTTC CASRIPGQNSGGYTF
TRBJ2-7 TRBD1 NA TRBV7-2 TGTGCCAGCAGCCCGTCCCGGGACAGGGTGGGGGAGCAGTACTTC CASSPSRDRVGEQYF
TRBJ2-3 NA NA TRBV6-5 TGTGCCAGCAGTTTTGGACTGAACACAGATACGCAGTATTTT CASSFGLNTDTQYF
TRBJ2-1 TRBD2 NA TRBV3-1/TRBV3-2 TGTGCCAGCAGCCAGACTAGCGCGAGCTCCTACAATGAGCAGTTCTTC CASSQTSASSYNEQFF
TRBJ2-1 NA NA TRBV12-3/TRBV12-4 TGTGCCAGCACGGGAAGCTCCTACAATGAGCAGTTCTTC CASTGSSYNEQFF
TRBJ1-6 NA few TRBV9 TGTGCCAGCAGCGTAGGCGCAGGGAACAATTCACCCCTCCACTTT CASSVGAGNNSPLHF
TRBJ2-3 NA few TRBV7-9 TGTGCCAGCAGCTCGGTAGTTGGGGTCGGCGTGGATACGCAGTATTTT CASSSVVGVGVDTQYF
TRBJ1-5 NA NA TRBV5-4 TGTGCCAGCAGGCCTCGGGACACGGGTAGTAATCAGCCCCAGCATTTT CASRPRDTGSNQPQHF
TRBJ1-1 NA once TRBV2 TGTGCCAGCAGTACCGGGATAGGAGCTTTCTTT CASSTGIGAFF
TRBJ1-2 TRBD1 NA TRBV19 TGTGCCAGTAGTCCGACAGGGGGAGGCTATGGCTACACCTTC CASSPTGGGYGYTF
TRBJ1-1 NA NA TRBV29-1 TGCAGCGTTGGCCCAGGGAGCCCTGAAGCTTTCTTT CSVGPGSPEAFF
TRBJ2-5 NA NA TRBV12-5 TGTGCTAGTGGTTTGGTACACCAGGGACAAGAGACCCAGTACTTC CASGLVHQGQETQYF
TRBJ2-5 NA NA TRBV9 TGTGCCAGCAGTGCGGGGGGGACAGGGTATGAAGAGACCCAGTACTTC CASSAGGTGYEETQYF
TRBJ1-5 NA NA TRBV7-6 TGTGCCAGCAGCTTAGGGCAGGGGATGCCCCAGCATTTT CASSLGQGMPQHF
TRBJ1-2 NA NA TRBV12-3/TRBV12-4 TGTGCCAGCGGTGGAGGGCCTTATCGAGGCTACACCTTC CASGGGPYRGYTF
TRBJ1-6 TRBD1 NA TRBV28 TGTGCCAGCAGTACCCGGGGGGGACAGGGGGCTTTCTCACCCCTCCACTTT CASSTRGGQGAFSPLHF
TRBJ1-2 TRBD1 NA TRBV5-1 TGCGCCAGCAGTGAGACAGGGAACTATGGCTACACCTTC CASSETGNYGYTF
TRBJ2-7 TRBD2 NA TRBV6-2/TRBV6-3 TGTGCCAGCAGTTACTCAAATCTGGGACTACCCGCCTACGAGCAGTACTTC CASSYSNLGLPAYEQYF
TRBJ1-6 NA NA TRBV5-1 TGCGCCAGCAGCTTGGGGCAGGGGAGCTCCTATAATTCACCCCTCCACTTT CASSLGQGSSYNSPLHF
TRBJ2-5 TRBD1 NA TRBV6-6 TGTGCCAGCAGTCCGGGGTGGGACAGGGGAAGCCGGGAGACCCAGTACTTC CASSPGWDRGSRETQYF
TRBJ1-4 TRBD1 NA TRBV6-6 TGTGCCAGCAGTCCTTACCGACAGGGTGGTTCTAATGAAAAACTGTTTTTT CASSPYRQGGSNEKLFF
TRBJ1-2 TRBD1 NA TRBV25-1 TGTGCCAGCAGGACAGGGGGAGCTGGCTACACCTTC CASRTGGAGYTF
TRBJ2-7 TRBD2 few TRBV19 TGTGCCAGTAGTAAAACTAGCGGCCCCTACGAGCAGTACTTC CASSKTSGPYEQYF
TRBJ2-3 NA NA TRBV3-1/TRBV3-2 TGTGCCAGCAGCCAAGCGGGACCATACACAGATACGCAGTATTTT CASSQAGPYTDTQYF
TRBJ2-5 NA NA TRBV6-5 TGTGCCAGCAGTTACGGAGTAGGCAGGGTGGGGGAGACCCAGTACTTC CASSYGVGRVGETQYF